Below, one T cell receptor beta chain is given with its context. Its specificity is not known. The data were taken from a study of CD8 T cells in ankylosing spondylitis. General observations from the study: Seemingly distinctive of ankylosing spondylitis blood was a TCR beta motif formed by eight highly homologous variants.

TCRdb re-called the 5' RACE reads with MiXCR, one entry per CDR3 protein. The sample shows about 440,000 distinct CDR3 sequences, more than 15% of them seen only once. Trimming pared 7 bases from V and 4 bases from J, leaving 14 bases between. The CDR3 runs 14 residues. V usage is TRBV12-3 or TRBV12-4 and J usage is TRBJ1-5; D ambiguous. The receptor was isolated from a male donor with ankylosing spondylitis. Sequences were obtained from blood, either unsorted or a sorted T cell fraction (not recorded which). The CDR3 spells CASNGPFGNQPQHF. In DNA form, the CDR3 reads TGTGCCAGCAACGGGCCTTTCGGGAATCAGCCCCAGCATTTT.